This TCR beta chain is drawn from a study of T-cell memory formation after mild COVID-19. Study conclusions and caveats: Contracting CD4+ clones were located mainly in CM and EM, and CD8+ clones in EMRA. Later expanders leaned CD4+, whereas day 15 to 85 contracting clones were balanced CD4/CD8.

This CDR3 is built from 14 residues. V gave up 3 bases and J gave up 4 bases, with 12 bases separating them. Per germline, CDR1 MNHEY and CDR2 SMNVEV (reference sequence). One entry per CDR3 protein results from TCRdb running MiXCR on the 5' RACE reads. In the table there are a few hundred thousand distinct CDR3 sequences, approximately 15% of which are singletons. This clonotype appeared a few times. As yet, its antigen is unknown. The genes are TRBV27 and TRBJ2-5; D is unclear. Specimen: PBMCs or a T cell subset sorted from them (not recorded which). This clonotype was obtained from a man between 18 and 29 years old who had mild COVID-19 (a few samples of this study predate the infection). Cell type and time point are not known. The CDR3 sequence is CASSFSGFRETQYF. The CDR3, as DNA: TGTGCCAGCAGTTTCTCAGGATTCCGAGAGACCCAGTACTTC.